This T cell receptor (beta chain) emerged from a study of T cells after yellow fever vaccination. This clonotype occurred a few times. No antigen is known for it. Overall study results and limits: The booster saw the reappearance of most primary-vaccination clones (about 95% CD4, 88% CD8). Although most clonotypes did not, a small share appeared in both CD4 and CD8 compartments.

Template switching by 5'RACE produced TCR cDNA, adding a universal primer site and UMIs. Via MiXCR, TCRdb re-called the 5' RACE reads, giving one row per CDR3 protein. The sample has 300,000 or so distinct CDR3 sequences, about 8.3% seen once; the top ten hold roughly 15%. The ends were cut back, 4 bases at V and 2 bases at J, with 17 bases in the middle. CDR3 length: 16 residues. Per the germline V gene, CDR1 is SGHDT and CDR2 is YYEEEE. J is TRBJ2-3 and V is TRBV5-6; possible D gene TRBD1, 5 bases. This clonotype was obtained from a young man who received the YFV17D yellow fever vaccine. The sample in question was PBMCs, obtained about 41 days after the first yellow fever vaccination. In DNA, the CDR3 is TGTGCCAGCAGCCCCCTCGAGACAGCTAACACAGATACGCAGTATTTT. This translates into CASSPLETANTDTQYF.